These 25 T cell receptor beta chains were all obtained from the same sample, sequenced in a study of blood T cells in healthy people across ages. A J-beta primer mix and a sample-barcoded 5' primer were used in a second PCR of about 7 to 12 cycles. TCRdb re-called the 5' RACE reads with MiXCR, one entry per CDR3 protein. The sample consists of around 800,000 distinct CDR3 sequences, more than 25% of them appearing once. These data were likewise used in another study, on T cells of mothers and their children.

Sequenced sample: blood. These receptors were taken from a boy between 5 and 17 years old in good health.

J is TRBJ2-3 and V is TRBV20-1; 10 bases map to TRBD2. Germline V lookup: CDR1 DFQATT, CDR2 SNEGSKA (reference sequence). The CDR3 runs to 18 residues. Trimming cost V 3 bases and J 4 bases; bases outside gene matches: 16. The CDR3 sequence: CSARQRGGQSMIADTQYF. CDR3 DNA sequence: TGCAGTGCTAGGCAGCGGGGGGGCCAAAGTATGATCGCAGATACGCAGTATTTT.

V usage is TRBV4-1 and J usage is TRBJ1-4; D unclear. Germline CDR1 is MGHRA and CDR2 is YSYEKL. With 0 bases removed from V and 7 bases from J, the gap between germline ends came to 6 bases. This CDR3 has 13 residues. The CDR3 spells CASSQDEGEKLFF. The CDR3 DNA sequence: TGCGCCAGCAGCCAAGATGAGGGTGAAAAACTGTTTTTT.

This chain connects TRBV28 to TRBJ2-5; 8 bases map to TRBD2. The V segment lost 4 bases and the J segment 5 bases; nucleotides outside the gene matches: 6. Germline V gene lookup returns CDR1 MDHEN and CDR2 SYDVKM. The CDR3 sequence is 14 residues long. The CDR3 protein is CASSSQRGWETQYF. The CDR3 nucleotides read TGTGCCAGCAGTTCGCAGCGGGGGTGGGAGACCCAGTACTTC.

This clonotype was counted between two and nine times. The rearrangement uses TRBV20-1 and TRBJ2-1; 7 bases are a match to TRBD2. Germline V CDR1 and CDR2: DFQATT, SNEGSKA (reference sequence). V lost 1 base and J lost 4; bases outside the gene matches: 7. CDR3 length: 15 residues. The CDR3 protein is CSARGAGDRYNEQFF. Here the CDR3 DNA reads TGCAGTGCTAGAGGCGCGGGGGATCGGTACAATGAGCAGTTCTTC.

V gene TRBV12-3 or TRBV12-4 combines with J gene TRBJ1-2, with D unresolved. The CDR3 is 15 amino acids. Trimming shortened V by 6 bases and J by 8 bases, and 22 bases separated the two germline ends. This CDR3 reads CASSPRNAGVGGYTF. CDR3 bases: TGTGCCAGCAGCCCCAGGAATGCGGGAGTGGGAGGCTACACCTTC.

The chain has TRBV5-1 and TRBJ1-5; a possible D gene is TRBD1 (5 bases). This CDR3 region has 14 residues. Deletions cut 3 bases from V and 5 bases from J, with 12 bases between. Germline V gene data show CDR1 as SGHRS and CDR2 as YFSETQ. The CDR3 DNA reads TGCGCCAGCAGCTGGGGGGGTCGGGATCAGCCCCAGCATTTT. It yields the protein CASSWGGRDQPQHF.

A few counts support this clonotype. The chain uses TRBV11-2 and TRBJ2-7; D uncertain. The CDR3 totals 14 residues. Trimming cost V 3 bases and J 0 bases, with 9 bases left between them. The germline V gene encodes CDR1 SGHAT and CDR2 FQNNGV. The chain's CDR3 is CASSFSESSYEQYF. The CDR3 DNA follows: TGTGCCAGCAGCTTCTCGGAGAGCTCCTACGAGCAGTACTTC.

The chain employs TRBV30 and TRBJ1-5, with TRBD1 matching 12 bases. J gave up 7 bases and V 2 bases, and 6 bases lay outside the gene matches. Germline CDR1 GTSNPN, CDR2 SVGIG (reference sequence). The CDR3 is 15 amino acids. This chain's CDR3 is CAWSHRDRGLQPQHF. The CDR3 nucleotides read TGTGCCTGGAGTCACCGGGACAGGGGGCTCCAGCCCCAGCATTTT.

This rearrangement joins TRBV24-1 to TRBJ2-1; 7 bases are a match to TRBD1. The V segment lost 2 bases and the J segment 12 bases; nucleotides outside the gene matches: 9. The CDR3 covers 14 residues. Germline V gene lookup returns CDR1 KGHDR and CDR2 SFDVKD. This chain's CDR3 is CATSDSTGVGRQFF. DNA for the CDR3: TGTGCCACCAGTGATTCCACAGGGGTAGGTAGGCAGTTCTTC.

The genes are TRBV5-5 and TRBJ2-1; D may correspond to TRBD1 or TRBD2 (5 bases each). The V gene lost 4 bases and the J gene lost 6 bases, with 14 bases spanning the gap. CDR3 size: 14 residues. Germline V gene sequence: CDR1 SGHKS, CDR2 YYEKEE (reference sequence). The CDR3: CASSGTLSSNEQFF. For the CDR3, the DNA is TGTGCCAGCAGCGGGACCCTGAGCAGCAATGAGCAGTTCTTC.

V usage is TRBV5-1 and J usage is TRBJ2-4; D is unclear. Germline V gives CDR1 SGHRS, CDR2 YFSETQ. V lost 0 bases to trimming and J lost 1 base, with 8 bases between them. The CDR3 loop spans 15 amino acids. The CDR3 DNA reads as TGCGCCAGCAGCTTGGAGGGCCGGGCCAAAAACATTCAGTACTTC. This sequence encodes CASSLEGRAKNIQYF.

This clonotype was picked up a small number of times. The chain combines TRBV5-5 with TRBJ1-1; D possibly corresponds to TRBD1 (6 bases). Looked up from germline, CDR1 is SGHKS and CDR2 is YYEKEE (reference sequence). The V gene lost 1 base and the J gene lost 4 bases, with 17 bases spanning the gap. The CDR3 extends over 16 amino acids. This CDR3 reads CASSLQAGVRGTEAFF. As DNA, the CDR3 is TGTGCCAGCAGCTTGCAGGCAGGGGTGAGAGGCACTGAAGCTTTCTTT. The full variable domain, in which reference TRBV5-5 and TRBJ1-1 provide the parts outside the CDR3, is DAGVTQSPTHLIKTRGQQVTLRCSPISGHKSVSWYQQVLGQGPQFIFQYYEKEERGRGNFPDRFSARQFPNYSSELNVNALLLGDSALYLCASSLQAGVRGTEAFFGQGTRLTVV.

The gene calls are TRBV13 and TRBJ2-5, with 8 bases matching TRBD2. Trimming cost V 5 bases and J 12 bases; bases outside gene matches: 17. CDR1 is PRHDT and CDR2 is FYEKMQ in the germline V gene (reference sequence). This CDR3 spans 15 amino acids. Here the CDR3 DNA reads TGTGCCAGCAGCCCTAATCCCAGCGGGGGAGCTATAAAGTACTTC. As protein: CASSPNPSGGAIKYF.

The chain uses TRBV3-1 and TRBJ1-6; 12 bases match TRBD1. Germline CDR1 and CDR2: LGHDT and YNNKEL (reference sequence). The CDR3 spans 18 residues. V lost 1 base and J lost 7; bases outside the gene matches: 8. For the CDR3, the DNA is TGTGCCAGCAGCCAAGTCGAGTCCGGGACAGGGGGCAATTCACCCCTCCACTTT. Translated: CASSQVESGTGGNSPLHF.

The V gene is TRBV15, the J gene TRBJ1-5; weak D call: TRBD1 (5 bases). CDR3 length equals 13 residues. The germline V gene has CDR1 LNHNV and CDR2 YYDKDF (reference sequence). V dropped 8 bases and J dropped 3 bases, with 11 bases sitting between them. The CDR3 sequence is CATGWGLNQPQHF. The CDR3 coding sequence is TGTGCCACCGGCTGGGGCCTCAATCAGCCCCAGCATTTT. The complete variable domain, with remaining parts taken from reference TRBV15 and TRBJ1-5, reads DAMVIQNPRYQVTQFGKPVTLSCSQTLNHNVMYWYQQKSSQAPKLLFHYYDKDFNNEADTPDNFQSRRPNTSFCFLDIRSPGLGDTAMYLCATGWGLNQPQHFGDGTRLSIL.

V gene TRBV12-3 or TRBV12-4 combines with J gene TRBJ2-1; 7 bases align to TRBD1. The end of the DNA is better explained by TRBJ2-7, so the J call may be wrong. The CDR3 runs 15 residues. The CDR3, as DNA: TGTGCCAGCAGTGAAGGACAGGCCTTCTCCTACGAGCAGTACTTC. Translated, it gives CASSEGQAFSYEQYF.

The V gene is TRBV3-1, the J gene TRBJ2-3; D is uncertain. V was clipped by 2 bases and J by 4 bases, with 7 bases between them. CDR1 is LGHDT and CDR2 is YNNKEL in the germline V gene (reference sequence). CDR3 length equals 13 residues. The DNA of the CDR3 is TGTGCCAGCAGCCAAAGCAGAGCAGATACGCAGTATTTT. It codes for CASSQSRADTQYF.

V is TRBV20-1 and J is TRBJ2-7, with no clear D. V lost 3 bases and J 3 bases, leaving 12 bases between the germline ends. The CDR3 is 13 residues long. Per germline, CDR1 DFQATT and CDR2 SNEGSKA (reference sequence). The DNA for the CDR3 is TGCAGTGCTAGGGGCTCGCGGCTCTACGAGCAGTACTTC. Protein: CSARGSRLYEQYF.

Of note for this clonotype: This sequence may be a read error, since a much larger clone differs from it by one base. The final CDR3 position lacks the conserved phenylalanine or tryptophan, pointing to a likely read error. This chain links TRBV7-9 with TRBJ2-5; D remains unclear. The assigned J gene may be wrong: the sequence end matches TRBJ2-1 better. CDR3 length equals 12 residues. Per the germline V gene, CDR1 is SEHNR and CDR2 is FQNEAQ (reference sequence). This CDR3 reads CASSPLSNEQFL. CDR3 nucleotide sequence: TGTGCCAGCAGCCCTCTAAGCAATGAGCAGTTCCTC.

The DNA for the CDR3 is TGTGCCAGCAGCTTCCAGGGGGGCTTGGGGGAAAAACTGTTTTTT. It yields the protein CASSFQGGLGEKLFF. The rearrangement joins TRBV5-5 to TRBJ1-4, with 7 bases matching TRBD1. V trimming: 2 bases; J trimming: 8 bases; junction bases outside the gene matches: 9. Per the germline V gene, CDR1 is SGHKS and CDR2 is YYEKEE (reference sequence). CDR3 length equals 15 residues.

The J gene is TRBJ2-1, the V gene TRBV7-9; 9 nucleotides align to TRBD2. The germline V gene encodes CDR1 SEHNR and CDR2 FQNEAQ (reference sequence). The CDR3 loop spans 15 amino acids. J gave up 1 base and V 10 bases, and 8 bases lay outside the gene matches. CDR3 sequence: CATRAGGASYNEQFF. The CDR3 nucleotides are TGTGCCACCAGGGCGGGGGGGGCTTCCTACAATGAGCAGTTCTTC.

The table lists this clonotype with a few counts. In DNA, the CDR3 is TGCAGTGCTAGTCCTCCGGACAGGCCGACGACCTATGGCTACACCTTC. Translating it yields CSASPPDRPTTYGYTF. This chain uses TRBV20-1 with TRBJ1-2, with 7 bases matching TRBD1. After removal of 3 bases from V and 4 bases from J, the junction contained 14 bases not matched to a gene. This CDR3 is 16 amino acids long. Germline V CDR1 and CDR2: DFQATT, SNEGSKA (reference sequence).

This clonotype was seen a few times. The chain recombines TRBV6-1 with TRBJ2-5; 13 bases fit TRBD2. Germline V gene sequence: CDR1 MNHNS, CDR2 SASEGT. The CDR3 has 21 amino acids. The junction had 18 bases not matched to a gene; V was cut back by 0 bases and J by 5 bases. The CDR3 is CASSEALPGELAGGVRETQYF. CDR3 coding DNA: TGTGCCAGCAGTGAAGCGCTCCCCGGAGAACTAGCGGGGGGGGTACGGGAGACCCAGTACTTC.

Only a few counts were recorded for this clonotype. The gene calls are TRBV5-1 and TRBJ2-7; TRBD2 is a possible D gene (5 bases). The J call could be wrong; TRBJ2-1 is a better fit for the DNA end. Germline V gene sequence: CDR1 SGHRS, CDR2 YFSETQ. The CDR3 runs to 13 residues. The CDR3 bases are TGCGCCAGCAGCCGAGCCGGGGTCGATGAGCAGTTCTTC. Translation gives CASSRAGVDEQFF.

J is TRBJ2-3 and V is TRBV6-5; TRBD2 agrees at 9 bases. In germline, CDR1 is MNHEY, CDR2 SVGAGI. The CDR3 contains 16 residues. V was clipped by 3 bases and J by 2 bases; unmatched bases: 6. The CDR3 here is CASSYRLAGLTDTQYF. The CDR3 bases are TGTGCCAGCAGTTATCGGCTAGCGGGGCTCACAGATACGCAGTATTTT.